Below, one TCR beta chain is given with its context. The record originates from a study of blood T cell repertoires in COVID-19. Study details: Spain, Italy and the United States supplied samples that represented acute and convalescent COVID-19. In each case, the material was cDNA or gDNA derived from T cells, B-cell-depleted T cells, or PBMCs.

The CDR3 sequence is 11 residues long. The germline CDR1 and CDR2 sequences are SGHTA and FQGNSA. Trimming stripped 6 bases from V and 2 bases from J, with 5 bases between. Authors' data handling: Scientists estimated how many nucleated cells there were by amplifying reference gene primers. Only in-frame clones appear in the TCRdb table, and some are missing; sequencing was by immunoSEQ multiplex PCR. D and trimming come from the DNA, and the V and J calls and clone size come from that table. The sample has 150,000 to 160,000 clones, roughly 80% seen once. The source of this sequence is a man aged 55 to 70 with acute or convalescent COVID-19. Material: peripheral blood. V gene TRBV7-2 combines with J gene TRBJ2-7, with no clear D. The CDR3 spells CASRRAYEQYF. The CDR3 DNA reads TGTGCCAGCAGGCGAGCCTACGAGCAGTACTTC.